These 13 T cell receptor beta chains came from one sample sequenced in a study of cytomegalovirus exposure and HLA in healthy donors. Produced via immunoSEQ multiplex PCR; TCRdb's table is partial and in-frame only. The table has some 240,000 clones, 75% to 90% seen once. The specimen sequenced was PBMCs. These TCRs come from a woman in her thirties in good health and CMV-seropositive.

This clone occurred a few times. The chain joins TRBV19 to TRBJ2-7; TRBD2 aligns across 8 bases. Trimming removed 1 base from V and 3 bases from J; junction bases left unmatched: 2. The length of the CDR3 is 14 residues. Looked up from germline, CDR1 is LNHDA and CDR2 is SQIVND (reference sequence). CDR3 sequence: CASSIAGGDYEQYF. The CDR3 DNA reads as TGTGCCAGTAGTATAGCGGGAGGGGACTACGAGCAGTACTTC.

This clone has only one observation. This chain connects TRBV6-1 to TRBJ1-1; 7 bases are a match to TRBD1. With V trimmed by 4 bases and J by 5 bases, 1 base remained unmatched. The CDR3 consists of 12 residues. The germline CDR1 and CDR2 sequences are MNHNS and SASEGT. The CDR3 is CASSGGQTEAFF. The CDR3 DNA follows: TGTGCCAGCAGTGGGGGACAGACTGAAGCTTTCTTT.

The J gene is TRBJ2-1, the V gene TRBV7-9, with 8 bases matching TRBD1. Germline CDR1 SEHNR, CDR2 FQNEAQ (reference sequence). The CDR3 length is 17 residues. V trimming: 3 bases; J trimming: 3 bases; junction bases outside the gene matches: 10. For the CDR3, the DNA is TGTGCCAGCAGCTTCCCCGCCGGACAGGGAAACTACAATGAGCAGTTCTTC. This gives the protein CASSFPAGQGNYNEQFF.

CDR3 bases: TGCAGTGCTAGTGCGCAGGGTCCTGCTTTCTTT. This translates into CSASAQGPAFF. This chain links TRBV20-1 with TRBJ1-1; D may be TRBD1 (5 bases). CDR1 is DFQATT, CDR2 SNEGSKA, per germline (reference sequence). This CDR3 is 11 amino acids long. V was cut by 3 bases and J by 11 bases, with 13 bases left in between.

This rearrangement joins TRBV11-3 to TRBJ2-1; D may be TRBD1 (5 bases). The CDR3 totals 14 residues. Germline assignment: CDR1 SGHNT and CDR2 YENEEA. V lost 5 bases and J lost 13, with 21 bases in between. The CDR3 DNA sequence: TGTGCCAGCAGCCTCGACCCAAATCAGGGTTTACAGTTCTTC. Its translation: CASSLDPNQGLQFF.

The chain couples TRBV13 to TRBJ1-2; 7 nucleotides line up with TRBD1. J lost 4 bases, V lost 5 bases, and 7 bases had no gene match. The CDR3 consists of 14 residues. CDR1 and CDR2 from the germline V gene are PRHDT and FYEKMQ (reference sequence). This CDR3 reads CASSPGTEIYGYTF. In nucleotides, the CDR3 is TGTGCCAGCAGCCCCGGGACAGAAATCTATGGCTACACCTTC.

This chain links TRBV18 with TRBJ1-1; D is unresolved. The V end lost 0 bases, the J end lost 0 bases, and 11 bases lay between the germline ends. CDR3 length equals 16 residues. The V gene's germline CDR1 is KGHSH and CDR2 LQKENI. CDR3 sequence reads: CASSPPGGNMNTEAFF. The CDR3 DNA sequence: TGTGCCAGCTCACCACCGGGAGGAAATATGAACACTGAAGCTTTCTTT.

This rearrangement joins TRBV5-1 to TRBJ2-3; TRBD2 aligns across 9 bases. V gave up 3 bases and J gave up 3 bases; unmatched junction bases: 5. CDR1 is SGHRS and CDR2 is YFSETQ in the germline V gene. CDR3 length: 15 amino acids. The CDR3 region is CASSSLAGVTDTQYF. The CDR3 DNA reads TGCGCCAGCAGCTCATTAGCGGGAGTGACAGATACGCAGTATTTT.

CDR3 nucleotide sequence: TGTGCCAGCAGCTTAGGCAGGGGCGCCGAGTACGAGCAGTACTTC. This encodes CASSLGRGAEYEQYF. This chain connects TRBV11-3 to TRBJ2-7; possible D gene TRBD1, 6 bases. The ends were cut back, 1 base at V and 4 bases at J, with 14 bases in the middle. The CDR3 totals 15 residues. CDR1 is SGHNT and CDR2 is YENEEA in the germline V gene.

The CDR3 coding sequence is TGTGCCAGCAGCCGAGGTGAAAGGCAGGGCCAAAACATTCAGTACTTC. Protein sequence: CASSRGERQGQNIQYF. The gene calls are TRBV7-2 and TRBJ2-4; maybe TRBD1 (5 bases). V lost 5 bases and J lost 5, with 19 bases in between. Germline lookup yields CDR1 SGHTA and CDR2 FQGNSA. This CDR3 region has 16 residues. Supplemented by reference TRBV7-2 and TRBJ2-4, the full variable domain reads GAGVSQSPSNKVTEKGKDVELRCDPISGHTALYWYRQSLGQGLEFLIYFQGNSAPDKSGLPSDRFSAERTGGSVSTLTIQRTQQEDSAVYLCASSRGERQGQNIQYFGAGTRLSVL.

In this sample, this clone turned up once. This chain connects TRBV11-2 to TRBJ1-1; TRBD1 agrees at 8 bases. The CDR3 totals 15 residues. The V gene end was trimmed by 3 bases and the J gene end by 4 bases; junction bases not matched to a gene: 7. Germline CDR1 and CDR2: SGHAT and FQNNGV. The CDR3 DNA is TGTGCCAGCAGCTTGGGGGACAGGACCGGCACTGAAGCTTTCTTT. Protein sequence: CASSLGDRTGTEAFF.

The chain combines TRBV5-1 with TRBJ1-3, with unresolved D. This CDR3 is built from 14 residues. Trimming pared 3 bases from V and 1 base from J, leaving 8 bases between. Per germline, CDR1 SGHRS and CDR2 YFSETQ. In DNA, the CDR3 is TGCGCCAGCAGCTCAGAAATTTCTGGAAACACCATATATTTT. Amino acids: CASSSEISGNTIYF.

In DNA form, the CDR3 reads TGTGCCAGCAGTTCCGGGTTGAGACCGACAGACACAGATACGCAGTATTTT. This codes for CASSSGLRPTDTDTQYF. The V and J genes are TRBV28 and TRBJ2-3; D possibly corresponds to TRBD1 (5 bases). Per the germline V gene, CDR1 is MDHEN and CDR2 is SYDVKM. The CDR3 is 17 amino acids. V gave up 4 bases and J gave up 2 bases, with 19 bases separating them.